These 18 T cell receptor beta chains were sequenced from one sample in a study of T cell clonality in common variable immunodeficiency (dated by TCRdb to about 2015). Libraries were prepared through the immunoSEQ multiplex PCR assay. TCRdb retrieved this table from immuneACCESS and kept in-frame rearrangements only. Not all clones are present; in checked studies, unresolved V genes account for under half, and no reason is known for the remainder. The sample has around 57,000 clones on record, with no singletons. Of the sample, 5.4% is held by the ten largest clones. The sample consisted of peripheral blood mononuclear cells. The source is a person aged 18-69 years in good health.

This clone has ten or more counts. The read gets to within 3 residues of the CDR3 end, and the germline J gene fills in the rest. This chain uses TRBV7-9 with TRBJ1-2, with D possibly being TRBD1 (5 bases). This CDR3 spans 15 amino acids. Germline-derived CDR1 and CDR2 are SEHNR and FQNEAQ (reference sequence). V lost 5 bases and J lost 4, with 17 bases in between. The CDR3 spells CASSGSRTYSYGYTF. CDR3 DNA (partial): TGTGCCAGCAGCGGTTCCCGGACATACAGCTATGGC.

This clone was found many times. Coverage ceases 3 residues before the CDR3 finishes, and the germline J gene fills in the end. The chain couples TRBV19 to TRBJ1-2, with a weak D call TRBD1 (5 bases). Germline loops: CDR1 LNHDA, CDR2 SQIVND (reference sequence). CDR3 size: 13 residues. With 5 bases removed from V and 4 bases from J, the gap between germline ends came to 11 bases. The CDR3: CASSPTEFYGYTF. CDR3 DNA (partial): TGTGCCAGTAGTCCGACAGAGTTCTATGGC. The entire variable domain, with the rest obtained from reference TRBV19 and TRBJ1-2, is as follows: DGGITQSPKYLFRKEGQNVTLSCEQNLNHDAMYWYRQDPGQGLRLIYYSQIVNDFQKGDIAEGYSVSREKKESFPLTVTSAQKNPTAFYLCASSPTEFYGYTFGSGTRLTVV.

Ten or more counts support this clone. The read finishes 3 residues shy of the CDR3 end, and the germline J gene is used to complete it. The V and J genes are TRBV5-6 and TRBJ2-4; TRBD2 might be the D (5 bases). Germline CDR1 and CDR2: SGHDT and YYEEEE. The CDR3 extends over 14 amino acids. The germline V and J ends were trimmed by 2 bases and 8 bases, with 14 bases remaining between them. The CDR3 DNA, read in part, is TGTGCCAGCAGCTTTTATGAGCTTAGCGACATT. Its protein product is CASSFYELSDI. The full CDR3 is CASSFYELSDIQYF.

This clone was counted many times. The read ends 3 residues shy of where the CDR3 ends; the end is completed using the germline J gene. This chain joins TRBV7-2 and TRBJ2-7, with D possibly TRBD1 on 5 matching bases. This CDR3 is 14 amino acids long. CDR1 and CDR2 (germline): SGHTA, FQGNSA. Trimming removed 1 base at V and 6 bases at J, with 13 bases between. The chain's CDR3 is CASSLVGVEFEQYF. The CDR3 bases that were read are TGTGCCAGCAGCTTAGTAGGGGTAGAGTTCGAG.

This clone was counted many times. The read stops 3 residues short of the end of the CDR3; the missing end is completed from the germline J gene. The chain is built from TRBV11-3 and TRBJ2-6; D uncertain. Germline values: CDR1 SGHNT, CDR2 YENEEA. This CDR3 is built from 14 residues. V was trimmed by 4 bases and J by 0 bases, leaving 4 bases between them. The chain's CDR3 is CASSSSSGANVLTF. The CDR3 DNA, read in part, is TGTGCCAGCAGCTCGTCCTCTGGGGCCAACGTC. The variable domain in full, with the rest retrieved from reference TRBV11-3 and TRBJ2-6, is EAGVVQSPRYKIIEKKQPVAFWCNPISGHNTLYWYLQNLGQGPELLIRYENEEAVDDSQLPKDRFSAERLKGVDSTLKIQPAELGDSAVYLCASSSSSGANVLTFGAGSRLTVL.

This clone has ten or more counts. The read ends 3 residues early relative to the CDR3; the germline J gene fills the gap. This chain uses TRBV6-2 or TRBV6-3 with TRBJ2-3, with TRBD1 matching 10 bases. This CDR3 is built from 16 residues. V was pared by 5 bases and J by 1 base, with 6 bases of the junction left unmatched. The V gene's germline CDR1 is MNHEY and CDR2 SVGEGT. The CDR3 loop reads CASSTGTGVGTDTQYF. The CDR3 DNA, read in part, is TGTGCCAGCAGTACCGGGACAGGGGTCGGCACAGATACG.

This clone was found many times. Partial CDR3 DNA: TGCGCCAGCAGCGGCGGAATTGCGATAGCCAAAAACATT. Protein product: CASSGGIAIAKNI. The whole CDR3 sequence reads CASSGGIAIAKNIQYF. The chain links TRBV5-1 to TRBJ2-4; unclear D gene. The CDR3 extends 3 residues past the end of the read, so its final part is completed from the germline J gene. V was trimmed by 4 bases and J by 0 bases, leaving 14 bases between them. CDR1 and CDR2 (germline): SGHRS, YFSETQ. The CDR3 totals 16 residues.

This clone was counted at least ten times. The read finishes 3 residues shy of the CDR3 end, and the germline J gene is used to complete it. The chain links TRBV7-8 to TRBJ1-1; D may be TRBD1 (6 bases). V gave up 2 bases and J gave up 2 bases, with 21 bases separating them. Germline V CDR1 and CDR2: SGHVS, FQNEAQ. The CDR3 extends over 18 amino acids. CDR3 DNA (partial): TGTGCCAGCAGCTTATTTGCGACGGGGGGCGTAGATAACACTGAA. Protein product: CASSLFATGGVDNTE. The complete CDR3 reads CASSLFATGGVDNTEAFF.

This clone was seen many times. Sequencing ends 3 residues short of the CDR3 end; the germline J gene provides the rest. The genes are TRBV11-3 and TRBJ2-2, with TRBD1 identical over 9 bases. V lost 5 bases and J lost 7; bases outside the gene matches: 5. Germline V CDR1 and CDR2: SGHNT, YENEEA. CDR3 length: 14 amino acids. The CDR3 bases that were read are TGTGCCAGCAGCCCCGGACAGGGGTACGGGGAG. The encoded protein is CASSPGQGYGE. The full CDR3 is CASSPGQGYGELFF. Drawing the rest from reference TRBV11-3 and TRBJ2-2, the complete variable domain is EAGVVQSPRYKIIEKKQPVAFWCNPISGHNTLYWYLQNLGQGPELLIRYENEEAVDDSQLPKDRFSAERLKGVDSTLKIQPAELGDSAVYLCASSPGQGYGELFFGEGSRLTVL.

In this sample, this clone turned up many times. The CDR3 end falls 3 residues outside the read, so it is completed with the germline J gene. The rearrangement links TRBV20-1 to TRBJ1-5; the D gene is possibly TRBD1 (5 bases). The ends were cut back, 0 bases at V and 3 bases at J, with 12 bases in the middle. The germline CDR1 and CDR2 sequences are DFQATT and SNEGSKA (reference sequence). The CDR3 loop spans 15 amino acids. CDR3 region: CSARDPAGSNQPQHF. The part of the CDR3 DNA that was read is TGCAGTGCTAGAGATCCCGCAGGGTCCAATCAGCCC.

This clone showed up just a few times. The read stops 3 residues short of the end of the CDR3; the missing end is completed from the germline J gene. The gene calls are TRBV19 and TRBJ1-2; 11 nucleotides agree with TRBD1. The CDR3 consists of 13 residues. Per the germline V gene, CDR1 is LNHDA and CDR2 is SQIVND (reference sequence). CDR3 in amino acids: CATGTGGADTYTF. CDR3 bases read: TGTGCCACGGGGACAGGGGGGGCAGATACC.

This clone has at least ten counts. One junction end does not reproduce the germline sequence, and a read error may be involved. The CDR3 end falls 3 residues outside the read, so it is completed with the germline J gene. This rearrangement joins TRBV4-2 to TRBJ2-7; weak D call: TRBD1 (5 bases). CDR3 length equals 15 residues. Looked up from germline, CDR1 is LGHNA and CDR2 is YNFKEQ. The sequenced part of the CDR3 DNA is TGCGCCAGCAGCCAAGGTCGCGCCAGGGCCTACGAG. Residues: CASSQGRARAYE. The whole CDR3 is CASSQGRARAYEQYF.

In this sample, this clone turned up a few times. The missing CDR3 end, 3 residues past where the read stops, is filled in from the germline J gene. This chain links TRBV20-1 with TRBJ1-2; 8 bases align to TRBD1. Germline V gives CDR1 DFQATT, CDR2 SNEGSKA (reference sequence). V trimming: 0 bases; J trimming: 4 bases; junction bases outside the gene matches: 7. The CDR3 runs to 15 residues. The CDR3 sequence is CSARDPAGGIYGYTF. The covered CDR3 bases are TGCAGTGCTAGAGACCCAGCAGGGGGCATCTATGGC.

This clone occurred many times. The missing CDR3 end, 3 residues past where the read stops, is filled in from the germline J gene. V gene TRBV10-3 combines with J gene TRBJ1-2, with 7 bases that match TRBD1. The germline gives CDR1 ENHRY, CDR2 SYGVKD. The CDR3 is made up of 12 amino acids. CDR3 protein: CAIRTGLGGYTF. CDR3 bases read: TGTGCCATCAGGACAGGGTTGGGGGGC.

This clone was picked up many times. From the germline J gene comes the end of the CDR3, since the read stops 3 residues before it. The chain is built from TRBV20-1 and TRBJ2-3; 11 bases align to TRBD2. Per the germline V gene, CDR1 is DFQATT and CDR2 is SNEGSKA (reference sequence). V lost 6 bases to trimming and J lost 0 bases; unmatched junction nucleotides: 11. This CDR3 spans 17 amino acids. The CDR3 DNA, read in part, is TGCAGTGCCGACGAGATTCTAGCGGGAGGAAGCACAGATACG. Translated: CSADEILAGGSTDT. The full CDR3 protein reads CSADEILAGGSTDTQYF.

This clone turned up a few times. Coverage ceases 3 residues before the CDR3 finishes, and the germline J gene fills in the end. The rearrangement joins TRBV19 to TRBJ2-7; 7 bases align to TRBD2. CDR3 length: 14 residues. V dropped 3 bases and J dropped 6; count of bases not matched to a gene: 8. CDR1 and CDR2 from the germline V gene are LNHDA and SQIVND (reference sequence). The DNA read from the CDR3 is TGTGCCAGTAGTATTGCGGGAGTATACTCCGAG. Translation: CASSIAGVYSE. The whole CDR3 protein is CASSIAGVYSEQYF. Complete variable domain (other parts from reference TRBV19 and TRBJ2-7): DGGITQSPKYLFRKEGQNVTLSCEQNLNHDAMYWYRQDPGQGLRLIYYSQIVNDFQKGDIAEGYSVSREKKESFPLTVTSAQKNPTAFYLCASSIAGVYSEQYFGPGTRLTVT.

This clone was found many times. The read finishes 3 residues shy of the CDR3 end, and the germline J gene is used to complete it. The rearrangement joins TRBV12-3 or TRBV12-4 to TRBJ2-1, with a possible D match to TRBD2 (6 bases). V lost 0 bases and J 0 bases, leaving 9 bases between the germline ends. CDR3 length: 16 amino acids. The chain's CDR3 is CASSLAGLSSYNEQFF. The part of the CDR3 DNA that was read is TGTGCCAGCAGTTTAGCGGGACTCAGCTCCTACAATGAG.

This clone is termed medium-sized. Read coverage stops 3 residues before the CDR3 terminus; the germline J gene supplies the remainder. This chain uses TRBV30 with TRBJ1-4; D remains ambiguous. V lost 2 bases to trimming and J lost 8 bases, with 18 bases between them. Germline V gene sequence: CDR1 GTSNPN, CDR2 SVGIG (reference sequence). The CDR3 loop spans 15 amino acids. This CDR3 reads CAWSRLGASGEKLFF. The part of the CDR3 DNA that was read is TGTGCCTGGAGTCGATTGGGAGCCAGCGGGGAAAAA.